The 5 T cell receptor beta chains listed next were all sequenced from one sample in a study of T cell clonality in common variable immunodeficiency. Study results and caveats: In common variable immunodeficiency, TCR beta chains reportedly carried fewer deletions and N-nucleotide insertions.

These receptors have no known antigen. Method: immunoSEQ multiplex PCR; TCRdb's copy keeps in-frame clones and lacks some. The sample counts over 15,000 clones, none seen once; the ten largest own 13% to 15%. Material: peripheral blood mononuclear cells. The receptors stem from a human donor with common variable immunodeficiency.

The sample holds a few counts of this clone. The CDR3 end is not reached by the read, which stops 3 residues before it; the germline J gene fills it in. This rearrangement joins TRBV7-9 to TRBJ2-4; perhaps TRBD2 as D (5 bases). V lost 9 bases to trimming and J lost 6 bases, with 21 bases between them. CDR3 size: 15 residues. Germline values: CDR1 SEHNR, CDR2 FQNEAQ (reference sequence). The CDR3: CASSPHGPRGNIQYF. The sequenced CDR3 bases are TGTGCCAGTTCCCCTCACGGGCCCCGGGGAAACATT.

The sample holds many counts of this clone. The read terminates 3 residues ahead of where the CDR3 ends, so the germline J gene completes it. This chain uses TRBV29-1 with TRBJ1-1; D gene ambiguous. The ends were cut back, 0 bases at V and 1 base at J, with 6 bases in the middle. Germline V CDR1 and CDR2: SQVTM, ANQGSEA. This CDR3 has 13 residues. This CDR3 is CSVEDLRNTEAFF. The covered CDR3 bases are TGCAGCGTTGAAGATCTCAGGAACACTGAA.

This clone showed up many times. The read gets to within 3 residues of the CDR3 end, and the germline J gene fills in the rest. The rearrangement links TRBV7-8 to TRBJ2-7, with 16 positions matching TRBD2. The J segment lost 3 bases and the V segment lost 5 bases, leaving 7 bases of the junction unmatched. Germline V gives CDR1 SGHVS, CDR2 FQNEAQ. The CDR3 covers 17 residues. This CDR3 is CASSLGTSGRASYEQYF. The CDR3 DNA, read in part, is TGTGCCAGCAGCCTGGGGACTAGCGGGAGGGCCAGCTACGAG.

This clone was seen more than once but under ten times. Coverage ceases 3 residues before the CDR3 finishes, and the germline J gene fills in the end. The chain combines TRBV5-1 with TRBJ1-2, with 9 bases lining up with TRBD1. Germline-derived CDR1 and CDR2 are SGHRS and YFSETQ. V lost 4 bases, J lost 4 bases, and 5 bases stayed unmatched. The CDR3 is 14 amino acids. The CDR3 spells CASSATGGSYGYTF. The sequenced part of the CDR3 DNA is TGCGCCAGCAGCGCCACAGGGGGCTCCTATGGC.

This clone is classed as medium-sized. The DNA ends 3 residues before the CDR3 does, and the rest of the CDR3 is filled in from the germline J gene. The rearrangement joins TRBV4-2 to TRBJ1-3; no clear D gene. The CDR3 is made up of 14 amino acids. Germline V gene lookup returns CDR1 LGHNA and CDR2 YNFKEQ. With 2 bases removed from V and 0 bases from J, the gap between germline ends came to 5 bases. CDR3 sequence reads: CASSQQISGNTIYF. The CDR3 DNA, read in part, is TGTGCCAGCAGCCAACAGATCTCTGGAAACACC.